The rows below give T cell receptor beta chains drawn from one sample of a study of T cell repertoires in cytomegalovirus infection. TCRdb analysed the reads with MiXCR anew, one entry per CDR3 protein. Of approximately 400,000 distinct CDR3 sequences in the sample, under 40% are singletons; the top ten hold approximately 15%. Specimen: PBMCs. Receptors originate from a human donor in good health (CMV status not recorded). Some clones in this sample may be carry-over from other donors' samples. CDR3s include the opening cysteine and the closing phenylalanine or tryptophan. A D gene is named only where the DNA matches it firmly. The size entry is marked missing in some rows and otherwise reads once, few, many or a size class.

d_gene	j_gene	v_gene	abundance	CDR3nt	CDR3aa
TRBD1	TRBJ1-1	TRBV3-1	-	TGTGCCAGCAGCGAAGTCGGACAGGGTCATTCTTTTAACACTGAAGCTTTCTTT	CASSEVGQGHSFNTEAFF
-	TRBJ2-7	TRBV27	-	TGTGCCAGCGGTTTATCGCGTTTTAGCGGATACGAGCAGTACTTC	CASGLSRFSGYEQYF
-	TRBJ1-2	TRBV6-2/TRBV6-3	-	TGTGCCAGCAGTAATTCCAGGGAAGGCTATGGCTACACCTTC	CASSNSREGYGYTF
-	TRBJ1-2	TRBV6-1	few	TGTGCCAGCAGTGAAGTCAGTACTAACTATGGCTACACCTTC	CASSEVSTNYGYTF
TRBD2	TRBJ2-2	TRBV6-5	-	TGTGCCAGCAGTTACCCTAGCGGGGTTACCGGGGAGCTGTTTTTT	CASSYPSGVTGELFF
TRBD1	TRBJ2-7	TRBV6-2/TRBV6-3	-	TGTGCCAGCATCAAAGTCGGACAGGGATCGACGCAGTACTTC	CASIKVGQGSTQYF
-	TRBJ2-1	TRBV7-6	few	TGTGCCAGCAGCTTAGTACTGGCTCGCGAGCAGTTCTTC	CASSLVLAREQFF
-	TRBJ1-1	TRBV7-4	-	TGTGCCAGCAGCTTAGAGGAGGGATTGAACACTGAAGCTTTCTTT	CASSLEEGLNTEAFF
TRBD1	TRBJ1-3	TRBV7-9	many	TGTGCCAGCAGCTTACGCCAGGGGGTCTACTCTGGAAACACCATATATTTT	CASSLRQGVYSGNTIYF
-	TRBJ2-2	TRBV7-9	few	TGTGCCAGCAGCTCCGGGACTGCCCCGAACACCGGGGAGCTGTTTTTT	CASSSGTAPNTGELFF
-	TRBJ1-1	TRBV19	few	TGTGCCAGTAGTTGGGGACAAGGAAGCAAAAACACTGAAGCTTTCTTT	CASSWGQGSKNTEAFF
TRBD1	TRBJ1-2	TRBV7-2	many	TGTGCCAGCAGCCCCCGTGGAGGGACAGTCAACTATGGCTACACCTTC	CASSPRGGTVNYGYTF
TRBD1	TRBJ1-5	TRBV19	few	TGTGCCAGTAGCCTCCGGGACAGGGATGGCGTGCCCCAGCATTTT	CASSLRDRDGVPQHF
TRBD2	TRBJ2-2	TRBV14	few	TGTGCCAGCAGCCAAGAGTTTGTACTAGCGGGGGACACCGGGGAGCTGTTTTTT	CASSQEFVLAGDTGELFF
-	TRBJ1-3	TRBV20-1	many	TGCAGTGCTAAACAGGGAAACACCATATATTTT	CSAKQGNTIYF
TRBD1	TRBJ1-6	TRBV7-9	-	TGTGCCAGCAGGGGTGCGGGGACAGGGGAGAATTCACCCCTCCACTTT	CASRGAGTGENSPLHF
-	TRBJ1-3	TRBV28	-	TGTGCCAGCAGTCAAGGACAGAGGGACACCATATATTTT	CASSQGQRDTIYF
-	TRBJ2-6	TRBV6-5	few	TGTGCCAGCAGTAAACAGATCTCCGGGGCCAACGTCCTGACTTTC	CASSKQISGANVLTF
TRBD1	TRBJ2-7	TRBV7-9	-	TGTGCCAGCAGCTTAGGCGGGACAGGGTATTCCGAGCAGTACTTC	CASSLGGTGYSEQYF